Ten or more counts support the clone carrying this T cell receptor (beta chain). Its antigen is still unknown. Semi-nested PCR with Nested Universal Primer A followed constant-region reverse priming of full-length variable regions. TCRdb ran MiXCR on the 5' RACE reads and lists one entry per CDR3 protein. Of approximately 30,000 distinct CDR3 sequences in the sample, approximately 25% were seen once. Memory CD4+ cells were defined as CD4+CD45RO+CD25-. Study results and limitations: Tumor-infiltrating Treg TCR alpha and beta sequences overlapped most with tumor naive CD4+ T cells, then blood naive. In terms of TCR gene usage, tumor memory CD4+ T cells clustered together with blood and lymph node memory CD4+ cells, as well as with lymph node naive CD4+ cells.

Losses at the gene ends were 6 bases for V and 5 bases for J; bases not matched to a gene: 6. The CDR3 consists of 13 residues. Germline V gene lookup returns CDR1 MNHEY and CDR2 SVGEGT. Sequenced sample: memory CD4+ T cells sorted from blood. Subset defined: memory CD4+ T cells, CD4+CD45RO+CD25-. The V and J genes are TRBV6-2 or TRBV6-3 and TRBJ2-7; 8 bases fit TRBD2. This receptor was identified in a female donor with breast cancer. The CDR3 bases are TGTGCCAGCAGACCCGGACTAGCAGACGAGCAGTACTTC. Its protein product is CASRPGLADEQYF.